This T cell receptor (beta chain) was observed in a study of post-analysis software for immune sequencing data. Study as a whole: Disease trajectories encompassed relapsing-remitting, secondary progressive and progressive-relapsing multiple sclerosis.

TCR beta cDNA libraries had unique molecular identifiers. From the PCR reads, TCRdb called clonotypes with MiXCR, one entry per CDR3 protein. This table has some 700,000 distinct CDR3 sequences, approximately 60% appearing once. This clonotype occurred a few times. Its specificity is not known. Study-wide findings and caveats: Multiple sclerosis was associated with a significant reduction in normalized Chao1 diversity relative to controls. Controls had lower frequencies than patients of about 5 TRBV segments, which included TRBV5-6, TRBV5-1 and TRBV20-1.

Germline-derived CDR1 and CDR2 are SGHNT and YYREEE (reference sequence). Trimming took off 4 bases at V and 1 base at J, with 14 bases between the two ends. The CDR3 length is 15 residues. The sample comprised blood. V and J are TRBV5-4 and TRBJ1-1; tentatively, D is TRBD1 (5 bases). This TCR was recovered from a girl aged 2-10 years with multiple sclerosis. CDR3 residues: CASSPVGLGNTEAFF. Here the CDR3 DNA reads TGTGCCAGCAGCCCGGTGGGACTCGGGAACACTGAAGCTTTCTTT.